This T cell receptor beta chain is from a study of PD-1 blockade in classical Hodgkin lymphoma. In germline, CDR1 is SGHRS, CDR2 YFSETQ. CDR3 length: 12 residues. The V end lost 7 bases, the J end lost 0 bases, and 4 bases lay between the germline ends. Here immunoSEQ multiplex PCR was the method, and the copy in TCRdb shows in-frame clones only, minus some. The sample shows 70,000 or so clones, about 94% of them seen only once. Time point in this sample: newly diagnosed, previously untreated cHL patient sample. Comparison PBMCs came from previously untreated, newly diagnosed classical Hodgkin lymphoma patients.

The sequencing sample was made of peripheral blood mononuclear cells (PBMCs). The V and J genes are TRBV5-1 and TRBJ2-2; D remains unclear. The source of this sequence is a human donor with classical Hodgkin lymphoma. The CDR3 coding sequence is TGCGCCAGCGCCTCGAACACCGGGGAGCTGTTTTTT. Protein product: CASASNTGELFF.